This T cell receptor (beta chain) was captured in a study of technical replicates of blood from several donors. The data were produced by immunoSEQ multiplex PCR, yet TCRdb's version contains in-frame clones alone and is incomplete. The sample consists of roughly 72,000 clones, approximately 94% of them appearing once. This CDR3 is built from 13 residues. CDR1 is SGHAT and CDR2 is FQNNGV in the germline V gene. Losses at the gene ends were 5 bases for V and 3 bases for J; bases not matched to a gene: 3. This receptor was obtained from a human donor in good health. The sample comprised T cells isolated from PBMCs. V usage is TRBV11-2 and J usage is TRBJ2-7; 8 bases map to TRBD2. CDR3 protein: CASSLTSVYEQYF. The CDR3 DNA reads as TGTGCCAGCAGCCTGACTAGCGTCTACGAGCAGTACTTC.